The 5 T cell receptor beta chains presented below share a single source sample, sequenced in a study of T cells in Graves' hyperthyroidism and ophthalmopathy. Researchers took RNA transcripts and amplified the TCR beta CDR3 regions from them. First-round RT-PCR with HTBI primers amplified the TCR CDR3 region. From the multiplex PCR reads, TCRdb called clonotypes with MiXCR, one entry per CDR3 protein. This table has around 370,000 distinct CDR3 sequences, 18% appearing once. Material: blood. Receptors originate from a man between 18 and 29 years old with Graves' ophthalmopathy.

This clonotype was counted many times. The chain is built from TRBV2 and TRBJ1-4; unclear D gene. CDR3 size: 10 residues. Trimming pared 4 bases from V and 8 bases from J, leaving 2 bases between. Germline values: CDR1 SNHLY, CDR2 FYNNEI. CDR3 protein: CASSVEKLFF. The CDR3 bases are TGTGCCAGCAGTGTAGAAAAACTGTTTTTT.

This chain uses TRBV10-3 with TRBJ2-3, with 9 bases fitting TRBD1. This CDR3 contains 15 residues. The germline CDR1 and CDR2 sequences are ENHRY and SYGVKD. With V trimmed by 0 bases and J by 6 bases, 4 bases remained unmatched. The CDR3 nucleotides are TGTGCCATCAGTGAGTCGGGACAGGGTGCCGATACGCAGTATTTT. This gives the protein CAISESGQGADTQYF.

In DNA, the CDR3 is TGTGCCAGCAGCTTAGAGGGCAGGGGGTTAAATTCACCCCTCCACTTT. It specifies CASSLEGRGLNSPLHF. The V call is TRBV7-9, the J call TRBJ1-6; 7 bases match TRBD1. Germline CDR1 and CDR2: SEHNR and FQNEAQ (reference sequence). V gave up 1 base and J gave up 7 bases; unmatched junction bases: 7. This CDR3 has 16 amino acids.

This clonotype was recorded many times. The CDR3 DNA reads TGTGCCAGCAGCTTAACCGGGACTACCACCGATACGCAGTATTTT. Protein: CASSLTGTTTDTQYF. This chain links TRBV13 with TRBJ2-3, with 7 bases matching TRBD2. The CDR3 spans 15 residues. Germline V gene data show CDR1 as PRHDT and CDR2 as FYEKMQ (reference sequence). V was clipped by 2 bases and J by 6 bases; unmatched bases: 8.

The sample holds a few counts of this clonotype. The gene calls are TRBV7-9 and TRBJ1-1, with a tentative D call TRBD1 (6 bases). This CDR3 is built from 13 residues. Trimming shortened V by 5 bases and J by 11 bases, and 18 bases separated the two germline ends. Germline lookup yields CDR1 SEHNR and CDR2 FQNEAQ (reference sequence). CDR3 residues: CASSADRTLKAFF. For the CDR3, the DNA is TGTGCCAGCAGCGCCGACAGGACCCTGAAGGCTTTCTTT.